The entry below gives a single T cell receptor (beta chain) sequence along with its context. Other DNA variants within this sample encode the same CDR3. This specimen comes from a study of blood T cell repertoires in COVID-19. Study in general: Samples representing acute and convalescent COVID-19 were sourced from the United States, Italy and Spain. PBMCs, B-cell-depleted T cells, or T cells were the source of the cDNA or gDNA that made up the material.

Seattle's enrolled individuals joined amid active infection and were then monitored longitudinally. In the original processing: Nucleated cell number was recorded as an estimate derived from reference gene primer amplification. Sequenced by immunoSEQ multiplex PCR; TCRdb stores in-frame clones only, minus some. That table furnishes V, J and clone size, whereas the DNA furnished D and trimming. The data show roughly 180,000 clones, about four fifths seen once. Germline CDR1 SGHTA, CDR2 FQGTGA. Trimming stripped 1 base from V and 5 bases from J, with 6 bases between. CDR3 length: 13 amino acids. The TCR sequence derives from a woman in her sixties or seventies with COVID-19, enrolled during active disease. The sequencing input was peripheral blood. This chain joins TRBV7-3 and TRBJ1-5; D unclear. The DNA of the CDR3 is TGTGCCAGCAGCTTAAACCGGGATCAGCCCCAGCATTTT. Translating it yields CASSLNRDQPQHF.